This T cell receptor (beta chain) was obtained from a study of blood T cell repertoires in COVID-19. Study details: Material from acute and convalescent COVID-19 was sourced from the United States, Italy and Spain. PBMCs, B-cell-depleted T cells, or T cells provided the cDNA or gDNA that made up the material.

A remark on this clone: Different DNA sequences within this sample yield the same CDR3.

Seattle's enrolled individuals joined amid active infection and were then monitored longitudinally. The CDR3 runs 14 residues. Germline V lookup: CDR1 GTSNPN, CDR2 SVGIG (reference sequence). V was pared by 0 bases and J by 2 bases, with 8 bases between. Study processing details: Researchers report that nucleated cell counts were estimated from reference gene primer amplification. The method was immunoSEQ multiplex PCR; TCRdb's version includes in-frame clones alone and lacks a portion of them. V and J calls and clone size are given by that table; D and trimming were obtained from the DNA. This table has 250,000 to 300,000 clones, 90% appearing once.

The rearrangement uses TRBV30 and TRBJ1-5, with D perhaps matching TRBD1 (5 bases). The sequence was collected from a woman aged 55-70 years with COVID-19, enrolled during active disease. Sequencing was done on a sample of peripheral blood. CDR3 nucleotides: TGTGCCTGGAGTGTCGGGGGGGGCAATCAGCCCCAGCATTTT. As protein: CAWSVGGGNQPQHF.